This T cell receptor beta chain was captured by sequencing in a study of technical replicates of blood from several donors. The repertoire was sequenced with immunoSEQ multiplex PCR; TCRdb's copy has only in-frame clones and lacks some. The table records 75,000 to 90,000 clones, more than 80% of them present only once. In this sample, this clone turned up once. The germline V gene has CDR1 MGHRA and CDR2 YSYEKL. The CDR3 runs to 19 residues. J gave up 9 bases and V 4 bases, and 17 bases lay outside the gene matches. The sequence came from a human donor in good health. Sequenced material: T cells isolated from PBMCs. The chain combines TRBV4-1 with TRBJ2-5, with TRBD2 matching over 16 bases. CDR3 amino acids: CASSPYAGTSGRDLVAQYF. CDR3 bases: TGCGCCAGCAGCCCTTATGCCGGGACTAGCGGGAGGGACTTAGTGGCCCAGTACTTC.